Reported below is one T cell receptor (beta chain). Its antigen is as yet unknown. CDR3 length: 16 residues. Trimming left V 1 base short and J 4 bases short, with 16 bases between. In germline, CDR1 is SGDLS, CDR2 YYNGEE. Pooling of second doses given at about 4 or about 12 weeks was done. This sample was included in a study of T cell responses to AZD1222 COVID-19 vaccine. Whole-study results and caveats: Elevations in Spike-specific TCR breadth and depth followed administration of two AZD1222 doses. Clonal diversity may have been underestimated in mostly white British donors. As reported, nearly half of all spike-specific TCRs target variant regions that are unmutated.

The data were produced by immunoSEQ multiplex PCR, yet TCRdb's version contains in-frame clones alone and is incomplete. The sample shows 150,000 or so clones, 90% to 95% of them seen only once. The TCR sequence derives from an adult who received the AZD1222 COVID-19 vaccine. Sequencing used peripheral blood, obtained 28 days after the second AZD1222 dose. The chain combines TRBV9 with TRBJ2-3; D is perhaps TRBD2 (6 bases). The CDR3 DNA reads TGTGCCAGCAGCGTAACGCCGACTAGAATCCCAGATACGCAGTATTTT. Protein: CASSVTPTRIPDTQYF.